This TCR beta chain emerged from a study of shared T cell receptors in the human thymus. TCRdb keeps only in-frame clones here, not all; method: immunoSEQ multiplex PCR. The table has some 760,000 clones, approximately 85% seen once. V was shortened by 5 bases and J by 1 base, with 20 bases between the two germline ends. This CDR3 has 16 amino acids. Germline assignment: CDR1 GTSNPN and CDR2 SVGIG (reference sequence). The data also belong to a second study, concerning human thymus T cells. That work adds: Each of the donors was a healthy Finnish infant who was undergoing open corrective cardiac surgery for congenital heart defects. Corrective cardiac surgery supplied the resected thymus tissue. Thymic and blood repertoires seemed to favor certain V and J genes. Highly overlapping thymic repertoires in unrelated individuals were reported by related research.

V and J are TRBV30 and TRBJ1-1; D possibly corresponds to TRBD1 (5 bases). This sequence originates from a girl under two years old with a congenital heart defect. What was sequenced was thymocytes. In DNA, the CDR3 is TGTGCCTGGGTACCGCCTGGGGGAGGGCCGAACACTGAAGCTTTCTTT. Translating gives CAWVPPGGGPNTEAFF.